This T cell receptor beta chain comes out of a study of blood T cell repertoires in COVID-19. Assay: immunoSEQ multiplex PCR; the TCRdb copy retains only in-frame clones and omits some. The sample lists around 300,000 clones, roughly 90% occurring once. V was pared by 5 bases and J by 13 bases, with 15 bases between. CDR3 size: 13 residues. The sample taken for sequencing was peripheral blood. This chain joins TRBV12-3 or TRBV12-4 and TRBJ1-6; D remains ambiguous. This TCR derives from a young man with active or convalescent COVID-19. The CDR3 DNA reads TGTGCCAGCAGTATACAAAGTCCGGGGCCCCTCCACTTT. Its translation: CASSIQSPGPLHF.